The clone carrying this T cell receptor (beta chain) was counted ten times or more. The authors prepared the TCRbeta library with unique molecular identifiers. TCRdb used MiXCR to reprocess the PCR reads, holding one entry per CDR3 protein. The data show 600,000 to 700,000 distinct CDR3 sequences, with around a sixth seen just once and 1.1% held by the top ten. CDR1 SQVTM and CDR2 ANQGSEA come from the germline V gene. This CDR3 is 11 amino acids long. Between the trimmed V and J ends, which lost 5 bases and 1 base, there was a span of 5 bases. This specimen comes from a study of T-cell reconstitution after alpha-beta-depleted transplantation in children.

The chain employs TRBV29-1 and TRBJ2-5; unclear D gene. Sequenced material: PBMCs from the stem cell graft donor, taken from the stem cell graft. This receptor was taken from a human donor who donated a stem cell graft to a child with acute myeloid leukemia. The CDR3 is CSVRVQETQYF. CDR3 nucleotide sequence: TGCAGCGTTCGGGTCCAAGAGACCCAGTACTTC.